This T cell receptor beta chain comes out of a study of T cells after yellow fever vaccination. Study observations and caveats: Researchers cautioned that FACS-sorted repertoires could harbor abundant clonotypes contaminating from the bulk population. Post-booster repertoires again held most primary-vaccination clones (about 96% CD4, roughly 88% CD8). The secondary T-cell response peaked on day 5, not day 15, but was weaker.

This clonotype was detected ten times or more. Its antigen is still unknown. The V and J ends lost 7 bases and 6 bases respectively, with 8 bases between them. CDR3 length: 11 residues. The study made its TCR cDNA through 5'RACE template switching. That step introduced a universal primer site along with UMIs. Each CDR3 protein gets one entry after TCRdb re-called the 5' RACE reads with MiXCR. The sample has nearly 300,000 distinct CDR3 sequences, around 8.6% seen once. The sequences come from CD4+ T cells sorted from PBMCs, collected 5 days after the yellow fever booster vaccination. The chain has TRBV12-3 or TRBV12-4 and TRBJ2-3; D is uncertain. The receptor was isolated from a man aged 18-30 years who received the YFV17D yellow fever vaccine. The CDR3 coding sequence is TGTGCCAGCAAAGTAGGCGATACGCAGTATTTT. The encoded protein is CASKVGDTQYF.